These T cell receptor beta chains were read from a single sample in a study of molecular identifiers for immune sequencing clone quantification. TCRdb re-derived calls from the PCR reads in MiXCR, one entry per CDR3 protein. The sample has about 510,000 distinct CDR3 sequences; less than 30% are singletons. Sequenced material: naive CD8+ T cells from blood, with Jurkat cell RNA spiked in. These receptor sequences come from a human donor in good health. Some libraries in this study had Jurkat cell RNA spiked in. The CDR3 runs from the conserved cysteine through the conserved F or W. The D gene is left open where the match is weak. Not every row has a clone size; where given, it reads once, few, many or a size class.

V gene	D gene	clone size	J gene	CDR3 DNA	CDR3 protein
TRBV9	.	.	TRBJ2-3	TGTGCCAACAGCGTAGGCCCCTCCACAGATACGCAGTATTTT	CANSVGPSTDTQYF
TRBV7-6	TRBD2	many	TRBJ2-1	TGTGCCAGCAGCTTACAAGTAGCGGGGGTAAGCGATGAGCAGTTCTTC	CASSLQVAGVSDEQFF
TRBV7-9	TRBD1	many	TRBJ1-1	TGTGCCAGCAGCAAGGGACAGGGTCTCACTGAAGCTTTCTTT	CASSKGQGLTEAFF
TRBV28	.	many	TRBJ2-7	TGTGCCAGCAGCCCGCGCGGTCCCCCTCCAACCTACGAGCAGTACTTC	CASSPRGPPPTYEQYF
TRBV20-1	.	.	TRBJ2-7	TGCAGTGCTAGCGGATGGGAACCCCACGAGCAGTACTTC	CSASGWEPHEQYF
TRBV7-3	.	.	TRBJ2-2	TGTGCCGGCAGCTTAGATTCCAGTTACTCGAACACCGGGGAGCTGTTTTTT	CAGSLDSSYSNTGELFF
TRBV19	.	many	TRBJ2-2	TGTGCCAGTAGTATTTTGGCAGGGCACACCGGGGAGCTGTTTTTT	CASSILAGHTGELFF
TRBV20-1	TRBD2	.	TRBJ2-7	TGCAGTGCTGTACTAGCGGGGGCCCCTTCCTACGAGCAGTACTTC	CSAVLAGAPSYEQYF
TRBV19	.	few	TRBJ1-6	TGTGCCTCAGGAGGGCTAAGCTATAATTCACCCCTCCACTTT	CASGGLSYNSPLHF
TRBV4-3	TRBD2	.	TRBJ2-7	TGCGCCAGCAGCCCCGGGACTAGCGATTACAAGCAGTACTTC	CASSPGTSDYKQYF
TRBV11-2	.	.	TRBJ2-6	TGTGCCAGCAGCTTAGAATTCTCTGGGGCCAACGTCCTGACTTTC	CASSLEFSGANVLTF
TRBV15	.	.	TRBJ2-3	TGTGCCACCATCGGAGGGCCGGGGGGCACAGATACGCAGTATTTT	CATIGGPGGTDTQYF
TRBV15	.	.	TRBJ1-1	TGTGCCACCAGCAGAGATCGGGGCATACAAAACACTGAAGCTTTCTTT	CATSRDRGIQNTEAFF
TRBV15	.	few	TRBJ1-6	TGTGCCACCAGCAGAGATCGTCGGGGGAATAATTCACCCCTCCACTTT	CATSRDRRGNNSPLHF
TRBV4-3	.	.	TRBJ2-1	TGCGCCAGCAGCCCACTGGTGGGGGTCGACAATGAGCAGTTCTTC	CASSPLVGVDNEQFF
TRBV6-2/TRBV6-3	.	many	TRBJ2-5	TGTGCCAGCAGTTCAAACAGGCGAGAGACCCAGTACTTC	CASSSNRRETQYF
TRBV12-3/TRBV12-4	.	many	TRBJ1-1	TGTGCCAGCAGCTCTTGGACTGAAGCTTTCTTT	CASSSWTEAFF
TRBV9	.	.	TRBJ2-7	TGTGCCAGCAGCGTAGATTCTGGGTCTGGCGAGCAGTACTTC	CASSVDSGSGEQYF
TRBV12-3/TRBV12-4	.	few	TRBJ2-3	TGTGCCAGCAGTCAGGGGAATACGCAGTATTTT	CASSQGNTQYF
TRBV14	TRBD2	.	TRBJ2-2	TGTGCCAGCGGCCTACTAGCGGGGGGACCGAACACCGGGGAGCTGTTTTTT	CASGLLAGGPNTGELFF
TRBV7-2	TRBD1	.	TRBJ1-6	TGTGCCAGCAGCTTAGGAAGTGTGACAGGGATCTCCTATAATTCACCCCTCCACTTT	CASSLGSVTGISYNSPLHF
TRBV5-3	TRBD2	.	TRBJ2-7	TGTGCCAGCAGCCCTGGCGGGAGTTTCTACGAGCAGTACTTC	CASSPGGSFYEQYF
TRBV27	TRBD2	.	TRBJ2-5	TGTGCCAGCAGTTCGGGACTAGCGGGAGTGCAAGAGACCCAGTACTTC	CASSSGLAGVQETQYF
TRBV7-9	TRBD1	many	TRBJ2-3	TGTGCCAGCAGCTCAACAGGGGAGAGCACAGATACGCAGTATTTT	CASSSTGESTDTQYF
TRBV28	.	many	TRBJ2-4	TGTGCCAGCAGTGTACTTGAGCAGGGGCTAGCCAAAAACATTCAGTACTTC	CASSVLEQGLAKNIQYF
TRBV4-3	.	many	TRBJ1-1	TGCGCCAGCAGCCAAGACAGAGTGAACACTGAAGCTTTCTTT	CASSQDRVNTEAFF
TRBV3-1	.	few	TRBJ2-7	TGTGCCAGCAGCCAAGATCCGGGGGCGCCTGCCTACGAGCAGTACTTC	CASSQDPGAPAYEQYF
TRBV19	.	few	TRBJ1-1	TGTACCAGCTTCCGGAAGGGTGAAGCTTTCTTT	CTSFRKGEAFF
TRBV2	TRBD2	.	TRBJ2-5	TGTGCCAGCAGTGTAGAAGTAGCGGGGGATTACGAGACCCAGTACTTC	CASSVEVAGDYETQYF
TRBV4-1	.	.	TRBJ2-7	TGCGCCAGCAGCCACCCTGGGGACTTCTACGAGCAGTACTTC	CASSHPGDFYEQYF
TRBV12-5	.	.	TRBJ1-4	TGTGCTAGTGGTTTGGTCCAGGGAAGGGTCGAAAAACTGTTTTTT	CASGLVQGRVEKLFF
TRBV6-5	.	few	TRBJ1-1	TGTGCCAGCGTGGGAGTCATGAACACTGAAGCTTTCTTT	CASVGVMNTEAFF
TRBV11-2	TRBD1	.	TRBJ2-3	TGTGCCAGCACGGGGACAGTCACAGATACGCAGTATTTT	CASTGTVTDTQYF
TRBV20-1	TRBD2	.	TRBJ2-2	TGCAGTGCTCGGGGGGAGACTTCGAACACCGGGGAGCTGTTTTTT	CSARGETSNTGELFF
TRBV6-5	.	.	TRBJ1-2	TGTGCCAGCAGGGCACGGGACAACTACTATGGCTACACCTTC	CASRARDNYYGYTF
TRBV27	TRBD2	few	TRBJ2-3	TGTGCCAGCAGTTTACCGGGTAGCGGGGAGCCAACAGATACGCAGTATTTT	CASSLPGSGEPTDTQYF
TRBV7-9	.	.	TRBJ1-5	TGTGCCAGCAGTCCCGAGGCAGGGTTCAATCAGCCCCAGCATTTT	CASSPEAGFNQPQHF
TRBV7-9	TRBD2	.	TRBJ2-5	TGTGCCAGCAGCAGACTAGCGGGAGGCCAAGAGACCCAGTACTTC	CASSRLAGGQETQYF
TRBV7-3	.	.	TRBJ2-2	TGTGCCAGCAGCCCGAATATTGTCGCCGGGGAGCTGTTTTTT	CASSPNIVAGELFF
TRBV20-1	.	few	TRBJ2-7	TGCAGTGCTAGAGACCTCGCCCGCTCCTACGAGCAGTACTTC	CSARDLARSYEQYF
TRBV4-3	TRBD1	.	TRBJ2-4	TGCGCCAGCAGTCGGGACAGTGATATAGCCAAAAACATTCAGTACTTC	CASSRDSDIAKNIQYF
TRBV29-1	.	many	TRBJ1-1	TGCAGCGTTGACTGGTCCGGACAGCATGGCACTGAAGCTTTCTTT	CSVDWSGQHGTEAFF
TRBV6-1	TRBD1	.	TRBJ1-2	TGTGCCAGCAGTGCCTACCCCTCCCAGACAGGGGGCAATGGCTACACCTTC	CASSAYPSQTGGNGYTF
TRBV3-1	TRBD1	few	TRBJ2-5	TGTGCCAGCAGCACGACAGGGTGGGGTGGAGAGACCCAGTACTTC	CASSTTGWGGETQYF
TRBV9	.	many	TRBJ2-1	TGTGCCAGCAGCGAAGTCAACCGGTACAATGAGCAGTTCTTC	CASSEVNRYNEQFF
TRBV20-1	TRBD2	many	TRBJ2-7	TGCAGTGCTAGAGACCTAGCGGAACCGCACTACGAGCAGTACTTC	CSARDLAEPHYEQYF
TRBV18	.	few	TRBJ2-2	TGTGCCAGCTCACCGGGCCAAACAGGGGCCCTCCGCGGGATCGACACCGGGGAGCTGTTTTTT	CASSPGQTGALRGIDTGELFF
TRBV20-1	.	few	TRBJ2-7	TGCAGTGCTAGTATTATCGAAAGCTACGAGCAGTACTTC	CSASIIESYEQYF
TRBV14	.	few	TRBJ2-3	TGTGCCAGCAGCGAGGGGATTACTAGCACAGATACGCAGTATTTT	CASSEGITSTDTQYF
TRBV25-1	.	many	TRBJ2-7	TGTGCCAGCAGTGGAAGGGTTCCCCACGAGCAGTACTTC	CASSGRVPHEQYF
TRBV7-9	.	.	TRBJ2-7	TGTGCCAGCAGCCCCGCAGGGATGCCCTACGAGCAGTACTTC	CASSPAGMPYEQYF
TRBV7-9	.	many	TRBJ2-7	TGTGCCAGCAGCTCGGGGGAGCAGTACTTC	CASSSGEQYF
TRBV6-2/TRBV6-3	.	.	TRBJ2-2	TGTGCCAGCAGCCACGGGGACCCAACGAACACCGGGGAGCTGTTTTTT	CASSHGDPTNTGELFF
TRBV9	.	.	TRBJ2-1	TGTGCCAGCAGCGTAGATTCGGACTACATCCCCCACAATGAGCAGTTCTTC	CASSVDSDYIPHNEQFF